This note documents a single T cell receptor (beta chain) sequence. The antigen remains unidentified. This CDR3 has 15 amino acids. Trimming cost V 6 bases and J 7 bases; bases outside gene matches: 12. The V gene's germline CDR1 is MGHDK and CDR2 SYGVNS. For CDR3 and TCR beta VDJ profiling, genomic DNA was the template used. TCRdb fed the reads into MiXCR, producing one record per CDR3 protein. Of under 200,000 distinct CDR3 sequences listed, about 48% are singletons. This specimen comes from a study of CD8+CD57+ T cells in acquired aplastic anemia. Notes on the study in general: A significant difference in CD8+ Simpson's diversity between patients and controls was not found.

The patients chosen for sequencing had shown expansion of CD8+CD57+ cells (detected by flow cytometry). Sequencing was done on a sample of sorted CD4+, CD8+, or CD8+CD57+ T cells (not recorded which) from PBMCs. V is TRBV25-1 and J is TRBJ2-1, with 7 bases aligning to TRBD2. The origin of this receptor is a human donor with aplastic anemia. The CDR3 sequence is CASSLALGGPNEQFF. The CDR3 DNA reads as TGTGCCAGCAGCTTAGCGCTGGGAGGGCCTAATGAGCAGTTCTTC.